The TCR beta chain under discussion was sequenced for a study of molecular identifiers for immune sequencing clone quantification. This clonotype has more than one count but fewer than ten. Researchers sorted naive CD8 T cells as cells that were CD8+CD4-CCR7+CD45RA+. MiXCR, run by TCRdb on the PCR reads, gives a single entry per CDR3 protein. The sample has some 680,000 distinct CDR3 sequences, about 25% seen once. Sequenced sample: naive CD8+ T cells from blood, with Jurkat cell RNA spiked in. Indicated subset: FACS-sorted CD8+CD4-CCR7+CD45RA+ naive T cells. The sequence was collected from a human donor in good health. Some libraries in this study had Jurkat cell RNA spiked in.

The CDR3 nucleotides are TGTGCCAGCAGTCCCCGGACTAGCGGGACTACCTACAATGAGCAGTTCTTC. Translation: CASSPRTSGTTYNEQFF. This chain links TRBV6-6 with TRBJ2-1; TRBD2 matches at 12 bases. The trim removed 5 bases at V and 2 bases at J, leaving 7 bases unmatched. CDR1 is MNHNY, CDR2 SVGAGI, per germline (reference sequence). This CDR3 has 17 amino acids.